The 14 T cell receptor beta chains in this list originate from one sample, sequenced in a study of graft-versus-host responses after intestinal transplantation. Produced via immunoSEQ multiplex PCR; TCRdb's table is partial and in-frame only. This sample yields 75,000 to 100,000 clones, of which approximately 92% are seen a single time; more than 15% belongs to the top ten. The sample consisted of PBMCs, taken roughly 68 weeks after intestinal transplant. The receptors were sampled from a human patient who received an intestinal transplant, so some T cells may come from the graft donor.

The rearrangement links TRBV6-1 to TRBJ1-2, with TRBD1 as a possible D gene (5 bases). Germline CDR1 and CDR2: MNHNS and SASEGT. Trimming shortened V by 1 base and J by 8 bases, and 17 bases separated the two germline ends. This CDR3 is 15 amino acids long. The CDR3 coding sequence is TGTGCCAGCAGTGAAGAAAGCGGCCTTCGGGGCGGCTACACCTTC. Protein: CASSEESGLRGGYTF.

The rearrangement links TRBV5-1 to TRBJ1-1; 9 positions match TRBD1. Per the germline V gene, CDR1 is SGHRS and CDR2 is YFSETQ. V trimming: 0 bases; J trimming: 11 bases; junction bases outside the gene matches: 5. This CDR3 has 13 amino acids. The CDR3: CASSLAGQGGAFF. In nucleotides, the CDR3 is TGCGCCAGCAGCTTGGCGGGACAGGGAGGGGCTTTCTTT.

J is TRBJ1-1 and V is TRBV18; maybe TRBD1 (5 bases). This CDR3 is 16 amino acids long. The V and J ends lost 2 bases and 7 bases respectively, with 20 bases between them. CDR1 and CDR2 from the germline V gene are KGHSH and LQKENI. The CDR3 nucleotides read TGTGCCAGCTCACCAGCCGTCTGGTTGGCGGGGGGTGAAGCTTTCTTT. Translating gives CASSPAVWLAGGEAFF.

The CDR3 DNA reads TGTGCCAGCAGCTTTGGCGGGTACAGGGCCTACGAGCAGTACTTC. Translated: CASSFGGYRAYEQYF. V usage is TRBV5-6 and J usage is TRBJ2-7; D is possibly TRBD1 (6 bases). Germline lookup yields CDR1 SGHDT and CDR2 YYEEEE. The ends were cut back, 2 bases at V and 2 bases at J, with 14 bases in the middle. This CDR3 comprises 15 residues.

This chain joins TRBV5-4 and TRBJ2-3, with TRBD2 matching 7 bases. Germline trimming cut 3 bases from V and 15 bases from J; bases unmatched to any gene: 13. Germline V gives CDR1 SGHNT, CDR2 YYREEE (reference sequence). This CDR3 has 13 residues. The CDR3 DNA follows: TGTGCCAGCAGCTGGGCGTTGGGGGAGCGGGGCTATTTT. This gives the protein CASSWALGERGYF.

The gene calls are TRBV6-4 and TRBJ2-3; 10 positions agree with TRBD2. Losses at the gene ends were 3 bases for V and 4 bases for J; bases not matched to a gene: 4. This CDR3 has 15 amino acids. Germline-derived CDR1 and CDR2 are MRHNA and SNTAGT. CDR3 residues: CASSEVAGGSDTQYF. CDR3 nucleotide sequence: TGTGCCAGCAGTGAAGTAGCGGGGGGATCAGATACGCAGTATTTT.

This chain links TRBV6-5 with TRBJ1-2; 9 nucleotides align to TRBD1. V lost 4 bases to trimming and J lost 4 bases; unmatched junction nucleotides: 4. Per germline, CDR1 MNHEY and CDR2 SVGAGI. The CDR3 contains 14 residues. For the CDR3, the DNA is TGTGCCAGCAGTTCCGGACAGGGGACCTATGGCTACACCTTC. Its translation is CASSSGQGTYGYTF.

This chain links TRBV2 with TRBJ1-6; TRBD1 matches at 9 bases. The CDR3 has 18 residues. Per the germline V gene, CDR1 is SNHLY and CDR2 is FYNNEI. The V gene end was trimmed by 4 bases and the J gene end by 4 bases; junction bases not matched to a gene: 11. Here the CDR3 reads CASSVESNRGLYNSPLHF. The DNA for the CDR3 is TGTGCCAGCAGTGTGGAATCGAACAGGGGGCTTTATAATTCACCCCTCCACTTT.

CDR3 coding DNA: TGTGCCAGCAGCCTAGGGTTGATCGGCTACAATGAGCAGTTCTTC. This sequence encodes CASSLGLIGYNEQFF. The V and J genes are TRBV5-4 and TRBJ2-1, with unresolved D. Germline CDR1 reads SGHNT; CDR2 reads YYREEE (reference sequence). The CDR3 extends over 15 amino acids. Trimming cost V 4 bases and J 3 bases, with 14 bases left between them.

The rearrangement uses TRBV13 and TRBJ2-1; the D is unclear. Germline assignment: CDR1 PRHDT and CDR2 FYEKMQ (reference sequence). CDR3 length: 15 amino acids. V lost 1 base, J lost 4 bases, and 11 bases lay in between. CDR3 amino acids: CASSLARLGYNEQFF. For the CDR3, the DNA is TGTGCCAGCAGCTTAGCGCGACTGGGTTACAATGAGCAGTTCTTC. The whole variable domain, remainder taken from reference TRBV13 and TRBJ2-1, is AAGVIQSPRHLIKEKRETATLKCYPIPRHDTVYWYQQGPGQDPQFLISFYEKMQSDKGSIPDRFSAQQFSDYHSELNMSSLELGDSALYFCASSLARLGYNEQFFGPGTRLTVL.

The CDR3, as DNA: TGTGCCAGCAGCTTAACCGGAACCACAGATACGCAGTATTTT. Translated, it gives CASSLTGTTDTQYF. The V and J genes are TRBV7-3 and TRBJ2-3; no clear D gene. V was pared by 0 bases and J by 2 bases, with 6 bases between. The length of the CDR3 is 14 residues. CDR1 and CDR2 from the germline V gene are SGHTA and FQGTGA.

This chain uses TRBV7-3 with TRBJ2-3; the D call may be TRBD1 or TRBD2 (5 bases each). The CDR3 length is 15 residues. V was trimmed by 5 bases and J by 2 bases, leaving 14 bases between them. CDR1 SGHTA and CDR2 FQGTGA come from the germline V gene. In nucleotides, the CDR3 is TGTGCCAGCAGCCCCGGGACCTATCCCACAGATACGCAGTATTTT. This codes for CASSPGTYPTDTQYF.

The V gene is TRBV2, the J gene TRBJ2-5, with D unresolved. The J call may be incorrect, as the DNA end agrees better with TRBJ2-7. This CDR3 spans 14 amino acids. The germline V gene encodes CDR1 SNHLY and CDR2 FYNNEI. The CDR3 sequence: CASSDRATTYEQYF. CDR3 nucleotide sequence: TGTGCCAGCAGTGATCGGGCAACGACCTACGAGCAGTACTTC.

The chain recombines TRBV6-1 with TRBJ1-5; D may be TRBD1 (5 bases). Germline V gene lookup returns CDR1 MNHNS and CDR2 SASEGT. The CDR3 covers 15 residues. V lost 7 bases and J lost 0, with 13 bases in between. The CDR3 nucleotides are TGTGCCAGCATCGGGGTGGGGGTTAGCAATCAGCCCCAGCATTTT. It codes for CASIGVGVSNQPQHF.